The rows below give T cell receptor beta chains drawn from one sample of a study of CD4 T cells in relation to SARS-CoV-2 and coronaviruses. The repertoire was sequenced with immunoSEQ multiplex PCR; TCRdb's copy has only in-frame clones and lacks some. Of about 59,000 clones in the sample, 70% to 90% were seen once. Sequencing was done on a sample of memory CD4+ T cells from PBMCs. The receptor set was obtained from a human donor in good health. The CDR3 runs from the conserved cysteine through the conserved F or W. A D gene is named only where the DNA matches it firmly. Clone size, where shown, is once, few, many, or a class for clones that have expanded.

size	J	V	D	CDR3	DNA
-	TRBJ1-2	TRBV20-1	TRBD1	CSAGDRGGYTF	TGCAGTGCGGGAGACAGGGGAGGCTACACCTTC
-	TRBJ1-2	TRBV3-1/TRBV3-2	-	CASASGEHYGYTF	TGTGCCAGTGCCAGCGGGGAGCACTATGGCTACACCTTC
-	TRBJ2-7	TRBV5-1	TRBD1	CASSPPTGGSSYEQYF	TGCGCCAGCAGCCCTCCTACAGGGGGGAGCTCCTACGAGCAGTACTTC
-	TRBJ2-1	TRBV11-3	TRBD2	CASSRTSASNEQFF	TGTGCCAGCAGCCGGACTAGCGCCTCCAATGAGCAGTTCTTC
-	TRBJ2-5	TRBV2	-	CASSLGTQYF	TGTGCCAGCAGTTTGGGGACCCAGTACTTC
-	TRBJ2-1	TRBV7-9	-	CASSLSQLQTYNEQFF	TGTGCCAGCAGCTTAAGCCAGCTACAAACCTACAATGAGCAGTTCTTC
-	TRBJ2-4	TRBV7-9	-	CASSLRRGLAKNIQYF	TGTGCCAGCAGCCTCAGAAGGGGCCTAGCCAAAAACATTCAGTACTTC
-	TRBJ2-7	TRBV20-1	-	CSARGREQYF	TGCAGTGCTAGGGGGCGGGAGCAGTACTTC
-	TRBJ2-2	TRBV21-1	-	CASSKEQDRKVTGELFF	TGTGCCAGCAGCAAAGAGCAAGACAGGAAAGTGACCGGGGAGCTGTTTTTT
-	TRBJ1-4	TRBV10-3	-	CAIRKSEATNEKLFF	TGTGCCATACGAAAATCAGAAGCAACTAATGAAAAACTGTTTTTT
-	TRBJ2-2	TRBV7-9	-	CASSFWTVPPGELFF	TGTGCCAGCAGCTTTTGGACGGTCCCCCCCGGGGAGCTGTTTTTT
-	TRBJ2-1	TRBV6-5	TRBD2	CASTKLAGENHEQFF	TGTGCCAGCACAAAACTAGCGGGAGAAAATCATGAGCAGTTCTTC
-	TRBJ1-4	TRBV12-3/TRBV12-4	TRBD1	CATNRGGEKLFF	TGTGCCACGAACAGGGGAGGCGAAAAACTGTTTTTT
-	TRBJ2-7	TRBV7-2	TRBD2	CASSPGLAGSYEQYF	TGTGCCAGCAGCCCCGGACTAGCGGGGTCCTACGAGCAGTACTTC
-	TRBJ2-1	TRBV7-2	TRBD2	CASSSGLAGGYEQFF	TGTGCCAGCAGCTCGGGACTAGCGGGAGGCTATGAGCAGTTCTTC
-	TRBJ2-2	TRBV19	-	CASSGSGTGELFF	TGTGCCAGCTCGGGTTCGGGAACCGGGGAGCTGTTTTTT
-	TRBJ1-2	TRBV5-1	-	CASSLVPGVNYGYTF	TGCGCCAGCAGCTTGGTACCAGGGGTTAACTATGGCTACACCTTC
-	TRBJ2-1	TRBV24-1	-	CATSDSARREQFF	TGTGCCACCAGTGACTCTGCCCGCCGAGAGCAGTTCTTC
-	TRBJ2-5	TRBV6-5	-	CASSSTGIGETQYF	TGTGCCAGCAGTTCTACGGGTATCGGGGAGACCCAGTACTTC
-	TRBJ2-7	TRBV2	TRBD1	CASSRRDRGPYEQYF	TGTGCCAGCAGTCGTCGGGACAGGGGACCCTACGAGCAGTACTTC
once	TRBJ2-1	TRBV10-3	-	CAISDKGRAGEQFF	TGTGCCATCAGTGATAAGGGACGGGCGGGTGAGCAGTTCTTC
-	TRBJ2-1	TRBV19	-	CASRKGRRPDGEQFF	TGTGCCAGTAGGAAGGGCAGGAGACCGGACGGTGAGCAGTTCTTC
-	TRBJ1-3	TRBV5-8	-	CASSLRRTALNTIYF	TGTGCCAGCAGCTTGAGACGGACAGCACTAAACACCATATATTTT
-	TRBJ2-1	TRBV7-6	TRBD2	CASSRLSGLATNNEQFF	TGTGCCAGCAGTCGGTTGTCTGGACTAGCGACTAACAATGAGCAGTTCTTC
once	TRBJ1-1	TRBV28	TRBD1	CASSSPQGATEAFF	TGTGCCAGCAGTTCCCCCCAGGGGGCGACTGAAGCTTTCTTT
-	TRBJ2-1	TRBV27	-	CASSRRTGSSYNEQFF	TGTGCCAGCAGTCGGCGGACTGGAAGCTCCTACAATGAGCAGTTCTTC
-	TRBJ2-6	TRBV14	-	CASSQGYGIAGANVLTF	TGTGCCAGCAGCCAAGGTTACGGGATAGCTGGGGCCAACGTCCTGACTTTC
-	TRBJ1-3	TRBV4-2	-	CASSREIRGNGNTIYF	TGTGCCAGCAGCAGAGAGATCAGGGGAAACGGAAACACCATATATTTT
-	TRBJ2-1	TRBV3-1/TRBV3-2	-	CASSESGPLFGEQFF	TGTGCCAGCAGCGAGAGCGGGCCCCTTTTCGGTGAGCAGTTCTTC
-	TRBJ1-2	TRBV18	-	CASSLQGPF	TGTGCCAGCTCACTCCAGGGCCCGTTC
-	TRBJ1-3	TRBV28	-	CASSSGKSGNTIYF	TGTGCCAGCAGTTCCGGAAAATCCGGAAACACCATATATTTT
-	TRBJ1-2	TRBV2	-	CASRGAGGYTF	TGTGCCAGCCGGGGGGCTGGAGGCTACACCTTC
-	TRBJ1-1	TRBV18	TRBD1	CASSPGTGYRSSTEAFF	TGTGCCAGCTCACCCGGGACAGGGTATCGATCGAGCACTGAAGCTTTCTTT
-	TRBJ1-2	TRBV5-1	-	CASREGPADGYTF	TGCGCCAGCCGGGAGGGTCCGGCGGATGGCTACACCTTC
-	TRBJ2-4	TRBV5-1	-	CASSPGDPIAKNIQYF	TGCGCCAGCAGCCCCGGAGATCCGATAGCCAAAAACATTCAGTACTTC
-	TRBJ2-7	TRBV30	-	CAWSSTVRGSSYEQYF	TGTGCCTGGAGCTCGACAGTAAGAGGAAGCTCCTACGAGCAGTACTTC
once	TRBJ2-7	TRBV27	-	CASSREWQVPSYEQYF	TGTGCCAGCAGTCGGGAGTGGCAGGTGCCTTCCTACGAGCAGTACTTC
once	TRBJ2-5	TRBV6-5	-	CASSYSTGMRETQYF	TGTGCCAGCAGTTACTCAACAGGGATGCGGGAGACCCAGTACTTC
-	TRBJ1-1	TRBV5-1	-	CASSLRETNTEAFF	TGCGCCAGCAGCTTGCGGGAGACTAACACTGAAGCTTTCTTT
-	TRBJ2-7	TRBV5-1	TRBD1	CASSPDGQGREQYF	TGCGCCAGCAGCCCGGACGGACAGGGTCGGGAGCAGTACTTC
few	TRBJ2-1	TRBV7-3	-	CASSLRGGGNEQFF	TGTGCCAGCAGCTTAAGAGGCGGTGGAAATGAGCAGTTCTTC
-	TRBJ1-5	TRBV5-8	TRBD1	CASSPTGNGNQPQHF	TGTGCCAGCAGCCCGACAGGGAACGGCAATCAGCCCCAGCATTTT
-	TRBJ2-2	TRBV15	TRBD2	CATSRDFSGRVTGELFF	TGTGCCACCAGCAGAGATTTTAGCGGGAGGGTTACCGGGGAGCTGTTTTTT
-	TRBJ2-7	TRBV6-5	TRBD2	CASSYSSSGSYEQYF	TGTGCCAGCAGTTACTCTTCTAGCGGGAGTTACGAGCAGTACTTC
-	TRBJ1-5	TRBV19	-	CASSIDLAVSNQPQHF	TGTGCCAGTAGTATAGATTTAGCAGTTAGCAATCAGCCCCAGCATTTT
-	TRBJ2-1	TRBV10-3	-	CAISESRRVDDEQFF	TGTGCCATCAGTGAGTCGAGGAGGGTGGATGATGAGCAGTTCTTC
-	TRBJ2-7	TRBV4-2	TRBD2	CASSQGGLADSSYEQYF	TGTGCCAGCAGCCAAGGAGGACTAGCGGATAGCTCCTACGAGCAGTACTTC
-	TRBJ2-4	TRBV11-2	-	CASSLLFGGGQNIQYF	TGTGCCAGCAGCTTACTCTTTGGTGGAGGGCAAAACATTCAGTACTTC
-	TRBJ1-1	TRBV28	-	CASSLDSRVAFF	TGTGCCAGCAGTTTAGACAGCCGGGTGGCTTTCTTT